Sequencing of this T cell receptor (beta chain) was carried out in a study of blood T cell repertoires in COVID-19. The method was immunoSEQ multiplex PCR; TCRdb's version includes in-frame clones alone and lacks a portion of them. The sample lists about 200,000 clones, about nine tenths seen once, with about 2.2% in the top ten. In its sample, this clone was seen a few times. The V end lost 2 bases, the J end lost 5 bases, and 16 bases lay between the germline ends. In germline, CDR1 is SGHNT, CDR2 YYREEE (reference sequence). This CDR3 has 15 amino acids. The chain carries TRBV5-4 and TRBJ1-1, with D perhaps matching TRBD1 (5 bases). The sequence was obtained from a young woman who had recovered from COVID-19. Sequences were obtained from PBMCs or T cells enriched from blood (not recorded which). The CDR3 region has the DNA TGTGCCAGCAGCTTTAGTCGCCAGGGAGGGACTGAAGCTTTCTTT. Residues: CASSFSRQGGTEAFF.